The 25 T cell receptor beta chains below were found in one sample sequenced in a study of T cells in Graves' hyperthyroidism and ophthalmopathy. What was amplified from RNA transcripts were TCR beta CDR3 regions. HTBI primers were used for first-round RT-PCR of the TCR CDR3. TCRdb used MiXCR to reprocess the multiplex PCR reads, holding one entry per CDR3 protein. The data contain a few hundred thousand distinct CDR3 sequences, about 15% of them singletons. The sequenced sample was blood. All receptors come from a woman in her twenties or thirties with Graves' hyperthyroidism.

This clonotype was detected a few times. The CDR3 region has the DNA TGCAGTGCTGCGACTAGCGGCTTCTACAATGAGCAGTTCTTC. This gives the protein CSAATSGFYNEQFF. The J gene is TRBJ2-1, the V gene TRBV20-1; 9 bases agree with TRBD2. J was trimmed by 3 bases and V by 5 bases; bases with no gene match: 5. Germline assignment: CDR1 DFQATT and CDR2 SNEGSKA (reference sequence). This CDR3 spans 14 amino acids.

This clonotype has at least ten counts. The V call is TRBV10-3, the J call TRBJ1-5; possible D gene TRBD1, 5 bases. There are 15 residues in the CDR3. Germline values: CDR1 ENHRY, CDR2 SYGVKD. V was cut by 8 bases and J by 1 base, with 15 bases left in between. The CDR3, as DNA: TGTGCCATCCAAGCGGGGCTTGGGAGCAATCAGCCCCAGCATTTT. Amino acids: CAIQAGLGSNQPQHF.

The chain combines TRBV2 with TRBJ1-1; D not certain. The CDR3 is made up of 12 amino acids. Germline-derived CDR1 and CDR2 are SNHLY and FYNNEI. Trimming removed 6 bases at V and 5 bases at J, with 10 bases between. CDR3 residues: CASRLIRTEAFF. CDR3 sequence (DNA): TGTGCCAGCAGGCTAATTAGGACTGAAGCTTTCTTT.

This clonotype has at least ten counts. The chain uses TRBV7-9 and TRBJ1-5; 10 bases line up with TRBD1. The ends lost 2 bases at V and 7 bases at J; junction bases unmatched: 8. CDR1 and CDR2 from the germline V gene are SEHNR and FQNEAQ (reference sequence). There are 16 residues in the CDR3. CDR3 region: CASSLTTGGRGQPQHF. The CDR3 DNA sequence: TGTGCCAGCAGCTTAACGACAGGGGGCCGGGGGCAGCCCCAGCATTTT.

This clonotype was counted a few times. CDR3 amino acids: CSAPYGTNTGELFF. Written as DNA, the CDR3 is TGCAGTGCACCCTATGGAACGAACACCGGGGAGCTGTTTTTT. The gene calls are TRBV20-1 and TRBJ2-2, with no clear D. Germline V gene sequence: CDR1 DFQATT, CDR2 SNEGSKA (reference sequence). V was pared by 6 bases and J by 0 bases, with 11 bases between. The CDR3 length is 14 residues.

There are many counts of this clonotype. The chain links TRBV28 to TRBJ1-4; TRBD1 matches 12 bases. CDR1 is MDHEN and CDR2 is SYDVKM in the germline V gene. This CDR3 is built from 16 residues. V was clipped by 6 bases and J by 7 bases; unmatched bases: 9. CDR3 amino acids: CASSLGDRGHGEKLFF. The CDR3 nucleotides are TGTGCCAGCAGCTTGGGGGACAGGGGGCATGGTGAAAAACTGTTTTTT.

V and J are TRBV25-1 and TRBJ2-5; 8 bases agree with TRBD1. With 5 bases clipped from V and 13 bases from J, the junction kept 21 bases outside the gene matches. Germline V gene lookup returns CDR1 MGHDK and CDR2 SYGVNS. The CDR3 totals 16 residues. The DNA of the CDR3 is TGTGCCAGCAGTCCAACCCTGACAGGGGTCACCGACCCGTCGTACTTC. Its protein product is CASSPTLTGVTDPSYF.

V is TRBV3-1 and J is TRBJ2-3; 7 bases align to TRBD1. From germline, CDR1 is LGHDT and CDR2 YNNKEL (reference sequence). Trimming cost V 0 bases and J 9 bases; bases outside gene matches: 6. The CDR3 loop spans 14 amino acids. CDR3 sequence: CASSQEGGGGTQYF. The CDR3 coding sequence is TGTGCCAGCAGCCAAGAAGGGGGCGGCGGGACGCAGTATTTT.

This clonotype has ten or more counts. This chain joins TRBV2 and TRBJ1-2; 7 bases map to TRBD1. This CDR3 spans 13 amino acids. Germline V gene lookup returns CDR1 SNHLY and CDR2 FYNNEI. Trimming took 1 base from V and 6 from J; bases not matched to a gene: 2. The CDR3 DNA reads TGTGCCAGCAGTGAAGGTGACAGGGATGGCTACACCTTC. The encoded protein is CASSEGDRDGYTF.

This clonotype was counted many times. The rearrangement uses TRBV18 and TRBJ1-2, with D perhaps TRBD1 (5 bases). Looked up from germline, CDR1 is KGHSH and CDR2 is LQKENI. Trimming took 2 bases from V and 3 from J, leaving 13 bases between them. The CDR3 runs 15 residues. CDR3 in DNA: TGTGCCAGCTCACCAGGCGGGGGTCGGGACTATGGCTACACCTTC. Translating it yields CASSPGGGRDYGYTF.

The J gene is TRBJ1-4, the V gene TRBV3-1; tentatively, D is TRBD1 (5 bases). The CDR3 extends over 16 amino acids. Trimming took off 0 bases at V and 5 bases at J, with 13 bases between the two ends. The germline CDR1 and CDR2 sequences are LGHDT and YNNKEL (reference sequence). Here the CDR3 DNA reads TGTGCCAGCAGCCAAGAACAGGACACGGGGAATGAAAAACTGTTTTTT. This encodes CASSQEQDTGNEKLFF.

Here the CDR3 reads CASSLWVDNTGELFF. The CDR3 DNA sequence: TGTGCCAGCAGTTTATGGGTCGATAACACCGGGGAGCTGTTTTTT. The chain combines TRBV27 with TRBJ2-2; no definite D call. Trimming shortened V by 1 base and J by 2 bases, and 8 bases separated the two germline ends. This CDR3 is built from 15 residues. Germline V gene lookup returns CDR1 MNHEY and CDR2 SMNVEV (reference sequence).

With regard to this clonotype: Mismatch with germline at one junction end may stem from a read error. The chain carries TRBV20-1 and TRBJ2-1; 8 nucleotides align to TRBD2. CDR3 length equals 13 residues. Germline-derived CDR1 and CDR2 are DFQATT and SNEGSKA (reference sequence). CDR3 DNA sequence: TGCAGTGCTAGAGCCCGGGGACTAGGTGAGCAGTCCTTC. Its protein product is CSARARGLGEQSF.

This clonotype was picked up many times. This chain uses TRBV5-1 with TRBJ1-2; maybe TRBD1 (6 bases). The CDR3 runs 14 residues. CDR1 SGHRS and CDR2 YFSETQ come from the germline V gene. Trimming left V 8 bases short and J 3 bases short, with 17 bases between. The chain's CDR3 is CASFPGGADYGYTF. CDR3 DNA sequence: TGCGCCAGTTTCCCGGGGGGCGCGGACTATGGCTACACCTTC.

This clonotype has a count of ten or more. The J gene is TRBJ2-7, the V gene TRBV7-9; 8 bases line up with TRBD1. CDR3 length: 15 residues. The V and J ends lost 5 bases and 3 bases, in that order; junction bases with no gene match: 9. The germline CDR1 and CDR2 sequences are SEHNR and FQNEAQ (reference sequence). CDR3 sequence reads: CASSPQGQGSYEQYF. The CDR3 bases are TGTGCCAGCAGCCCTCAAGGACAGGGTAGCTACGAGCAGTACTTC.

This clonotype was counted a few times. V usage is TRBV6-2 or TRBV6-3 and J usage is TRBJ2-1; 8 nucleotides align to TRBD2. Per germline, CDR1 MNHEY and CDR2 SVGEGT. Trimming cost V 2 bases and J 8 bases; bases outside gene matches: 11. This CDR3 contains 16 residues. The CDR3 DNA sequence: TGTGCCAGCAGTTACGCGGGGACTAGGGGCAGCGATGAGCAGTTCTTC. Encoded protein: CASSYAGTRGSDEQFF.

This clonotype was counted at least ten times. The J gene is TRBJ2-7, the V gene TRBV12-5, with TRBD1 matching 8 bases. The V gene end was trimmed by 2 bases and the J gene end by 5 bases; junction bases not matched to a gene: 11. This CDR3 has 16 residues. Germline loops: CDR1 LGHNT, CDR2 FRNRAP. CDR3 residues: CASGLPAGQGFDEQYF. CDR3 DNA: TGTGCTAGTGGTTTGCCAGCAGGACAGGGTTTCGACGAGCAGTACTTC.

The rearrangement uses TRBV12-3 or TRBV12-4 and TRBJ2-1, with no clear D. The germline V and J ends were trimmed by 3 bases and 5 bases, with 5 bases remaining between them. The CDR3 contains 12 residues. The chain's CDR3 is CASSFTHNEQFF. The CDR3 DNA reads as TGTGCCAGCAGTTTTACTCACAATGAGCAGTTCTTC.

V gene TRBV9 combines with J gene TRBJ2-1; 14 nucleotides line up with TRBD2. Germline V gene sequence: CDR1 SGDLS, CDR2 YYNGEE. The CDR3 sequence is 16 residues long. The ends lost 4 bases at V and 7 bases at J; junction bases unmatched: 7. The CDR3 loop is CASSYTGTSGGNEQFF. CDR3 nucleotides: TGTGCCAGCAGCTACACTGGGACTAGCGGGGGAAATGAGCAGTTCTTC.

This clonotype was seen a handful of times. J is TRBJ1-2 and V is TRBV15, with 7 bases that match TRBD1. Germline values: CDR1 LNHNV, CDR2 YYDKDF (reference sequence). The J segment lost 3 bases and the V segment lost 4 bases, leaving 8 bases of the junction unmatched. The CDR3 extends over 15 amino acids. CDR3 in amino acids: CATSKRTGKDYGYTF. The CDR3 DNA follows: TGTGCCACCAGCAAGAGGACAGGTAAAGACTATGGCTACACCTTC.

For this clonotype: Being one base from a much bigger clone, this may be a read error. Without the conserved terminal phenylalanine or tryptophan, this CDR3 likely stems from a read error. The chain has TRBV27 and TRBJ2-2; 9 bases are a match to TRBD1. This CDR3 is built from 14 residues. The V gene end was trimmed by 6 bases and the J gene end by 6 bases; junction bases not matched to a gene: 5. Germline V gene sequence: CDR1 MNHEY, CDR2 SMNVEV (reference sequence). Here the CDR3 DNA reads TGTGCCAGCAGCGTAACAGGGGGCCCCGGGGAGCTGTTTTTA. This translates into CASSVTGGPGELFL.

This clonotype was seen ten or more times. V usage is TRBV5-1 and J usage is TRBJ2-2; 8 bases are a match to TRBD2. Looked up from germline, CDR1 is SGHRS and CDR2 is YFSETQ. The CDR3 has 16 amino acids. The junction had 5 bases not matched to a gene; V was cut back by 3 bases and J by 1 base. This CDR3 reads CASSSPGGVNTGELFF. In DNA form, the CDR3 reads TGCGCCAGCAGCTCCCCGGGAGGGGTGAACACCGGGGAGCTGTTTTTT. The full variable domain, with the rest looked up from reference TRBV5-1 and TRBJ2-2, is KAGVTQTPRYLIKTRGQQVTLSCSPISGHRSVSWYQQTPGQGLQFLFEYFSETQRNKGNFPGRFSGRQFSNSRSEMNVSTLELGDSALYLCASSSPGGVNTGELFFGEGSRLTVL.

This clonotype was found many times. CDR3 residues: CASSLDTLGETQYF. DNA for the CDR3: TGTGCCAGCAGCTTAGATACCCTGGGAGAGACCCAGTACTTC. The V call is TRBV11-2, the J call TRBJ2-5; D not resolved. V lost 0 bases and J 4 bases, leaving 9 bases between the germline ends. The CDR3 extends over 14 amino acids. Germline V gene sequence: CDR1 SGHAT, CDR2 FQNNGV. Full variable domain (missing parts from reference TRBV11-2 and TRBJ2-5): EAGVAQSPRYKIIEKRQSVAFWCNPISGHATLYWYQQILGQGPKLLIQFQNNGVVDDSQLPKDRFSAERLKGVDSTLKIQPAKLEDSAVYLCASSLDTLGETQYFGPGTRLLVL.

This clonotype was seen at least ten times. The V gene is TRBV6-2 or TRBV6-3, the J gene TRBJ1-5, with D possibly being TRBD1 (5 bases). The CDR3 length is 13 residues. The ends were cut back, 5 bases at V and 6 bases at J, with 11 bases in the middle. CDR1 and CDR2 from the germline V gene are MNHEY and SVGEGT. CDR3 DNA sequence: TGTGCCAGCAGTGCGGGGCTCAGTCAGCCCCAGCATTTT. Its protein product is CASSAGLSQPQHF.

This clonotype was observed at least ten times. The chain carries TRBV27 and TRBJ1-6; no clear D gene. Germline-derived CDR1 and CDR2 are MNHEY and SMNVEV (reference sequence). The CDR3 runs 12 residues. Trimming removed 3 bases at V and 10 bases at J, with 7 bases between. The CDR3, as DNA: TGTGCCAGCAGTTTCACCGGATCACCCCTCCACTTT. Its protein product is CASSFTGSPLHF.